The 25 T cell receptor beta chains reported below all come from one sample, sequenced in a study of blood T cell repertoires in COVID-19. This table comes from immunoSEQ multiplex PCR, and its TCRdb copy is limited to in-frame clones, with some not included. This sample has about 50,000 clones, with around 85% found just once. Sequencing was performed on peripheral blood. All receptors derive from a man aged 55 to 70 with acute or convalescent COVID-19.

The chain uses TRBV10-3 and TRBJ1-1; 7 bases are a match to TRBD1. Germline assignment: CDR1 ENHRY and CDR2 SYGVKD. With V trimmed by 3 bases and J by 1 base, 8 bases remained unmatched. The CDR3 is made up of 16 amino acids. CDR3 sequence reads: CAISDPNRGANTEAFF. In DNA form, the CDR3 reads TGTGCCATCAGTGACCCGAACAGGGGTGCGAACACTGAAGCTTTCTTT.

In this sample, this clone turned up a few times. The V call is TRBV5-1, the J call TRBJ2-7; 9 bases are a match to TRBD1. V dropped 2 bases and J dropped 2; count of bases not matched to a gene: 8. The CDR3 spans 16 residues. CDR1 is SGHRS and CDR2 is YFSETQ in the germline V gene. The CDR3 nucleotides are TGCGCCAGCAGCTTATCCACAGGGGGCGCGGCCTACGAGCAGTACTTC. The encoded protein is CASSLSTGGAAYEQYF.

The rearrangement links TRBV18 to TRBJ1-5; 8 bases are shared with TRBD1. The CDR3 consists of 15 residues. Trimming at V came to 3 bases and at J to 6 bases, leaving 7 bases not matched to a gene. The germline CDR1 and CDR2 sequences are KGHSH and LQKENI. The CDR3 protein is CASSPFSGGGQPQHF. The CDR3 coding sequence is TGTGCCAGCTCACCTTTTTCAGGGGGCGGTCAGCCCCAGCATTTT. The complete variable domain, with remaining parts taken from reference TRBV18 and TRBJ1-5, reads NAGVMQNPRHLVRRRGQEARLRCSPMKGHSHVYWYRQLPEEGLKFMVYLQKENIIDESGMPKERFSAEFPKEGPSILRIQQVVRGDSAAYFCASSPFSGGGQPQHFGDGTRLSIL.

This chain connects TRBV7-2 to TRBJ2-7, with D possibly being TRBD2 (6 bases). This CDR3 has 14 residues. Trimming stripped 5 bases from V and 7 bases from J, with 18 bases between. Germline V gives CDR1 SGHTA, CDR2 FQGNSA. The CDR3 DNA follows: TGTGCCAGCAGCCTATCCTCAGGAGCGGGTGAGCAGTACTTC. As protein: CASSLSSGAGEQYF.

This clone was recorded once. The chain is built from TRBV3-1 (or the pseudogene TRBV3-2) and TRBJ1-3, with 12 positions matching TRBD1. Germline V lookup: CDR1 LGHDT, CDR2 YNNKEL (reference sequence). CDR3 length: 16 residues. J was trimmed by 4 bases and V by 4 bases; bases with no gene match: 5. The CDR3 coding sequence is TGTGCCAGCAGCCCTAAGGGACAGGGGGCAGGAAACACCATATATTTT. Protein sequence: CASSPKGQGAGNTIYF.

The chain combines TRBV21-1 with TRBJ1-5; the D call TRBD1 from the table was never checked on the DNA. TRBV21-1 is a documented pseudogene. This CDR3 region has 18 residues. CDR3 sequence: CASSKIRGRGYSNQPQHF. CDR3 sequence (DNA): TGTGCCAGCAGCAAGATTAGGGGCAGGGGGTATAGCAATCAGCCCCAGCATTTT.

The chain joins TRBV10-1 to TRBJ2-1; 14 nucleotides align to TRBD2. After removal of 6 bases from V and 8 bases from J, the junction contained 6 bases not matched to a gene. The CDR3 sequence is 15 residues long. Germline values: CDR1 WNHNN, CDR2 SYGVQD (reference sequence). CDR3 region: CASSAGTSGSYEQFF. Here the CDR3 DNA reads TGCGCCAGCAGCGCCGGGACTAGCGGGAGCTATGAGCAGTTCTTC.

The gene calls are TRBV11-1 and TRBJ1-6; maybe TRBD1 (5 bases). V shed 3 bases and J shed 6 bases, with 12 bases lying between them. The CDR3 loop spans 15 amino acids. In germline, CDR1 is SGHAT, CDR2 FQDESV (reference sequence). In DNA form, the CDR3 reads TGTGCCAGCAGCTTTACGACAGCGGGTAATTCACCCCTCCACTTT. It is translated as CASSFTTAGNSPLHF.

The chain is built from TRBV7-8 and TRBJ1-2; D is ambiguous. Germline CDR1 is SGHVS and CDR2 is FQNEAQ. The CDR3 runs 13 residues. V gave up 3 bases and J gave up 4 bases, with 9 bases separating them. The CDR3 nucleotides read TGTGCCAGCAGCTTGAGCGTCCCCTATGGCTACACCTTC. It is translated as CASSLSVPYGYTF.

The chain recombines TRBV18 with TRBJ2-7, with TRBD1 as a possible D gene (5 bases). This CDR3 comprises 15 residues. The germline gives CDR1 KGHSH, CDR2 LQKENI. V was pared by 0 bases and J by 2 bases, with 11 bases between. CDR3 coding DNA: TGTGCCAGCTCACCACCTGACAGCTTCCCCTACGAGCAGTACTTC. Translating gives CASSPPDSFPYEQYF. The whole variable domain, remainder taken from reference TRBV18 and TRBJ2-7, is NAGVMQNPRHLVRRRGQEARLRCSPMKGHSHVYWYRQLPEEGLKFMVYLQKENIIDESGMPKERFSAEFPKEGPSILRIQQVVRGDSAAYFCASSPPDSFPYEQYFGPGTRLTVT.

This clone was counted between two and nine times. V gene TRBV2 combines with J gene TRBJ2-1; 7 bases are shared with TRBD1. The CDR3 has 14 residues. Germline CDR1 SNHLY, CDR2 FYNNEI. The CDR3 loop is CAGTGDMTYNEQFF. CDR3 sequence (DNA): TGTGCGGGCACAGGGGATATGACTTACAATGAGCAGTTCTTC.

CDR3 amino acids: CASSTALGLGTGELFF. DNA of the CDR3: TGTGCCAGCAGCACGGCCTTGGGACTGGGCACCGGGGAGCTGTTTTTT. This rearrangement joins TRBV5-4 to TRBJ2-2, with D possibly matching TRBD2 (6 bases). Trimming stripped 4 bases from V and 4 bases from J, with 17 bases between. Germline V gene sequence: CDR1 SGHNT, CDR2 YYREEE (reference sequence). The CDR3 covers 16 residues.

The chain employs TRBV15 and TRBJ2-1; 12 bases are shared with TRBD2. Per germline, CDR1 LNHNV and CDR2 YYDKDF (reference sequence). The CDR3 extends over 14 amino acids. Trimming removed 5 bases from V and 10 bases from J; junction bases left unmatched: 6. CDR3 sequence reads: CATSFGTSGLEQFF. The CDR3 DNA sequence: TGTGCCACCAGCTTCGGGACTAGCGGGTTGGAGCAGTTCTTC.

The gene calls are TRBV19 and TRBJ1-2, with 7 nucleotides matching TRBD1. Trimming took 4 bases from V and 4 from J; bases not matched to a gene: 6. The CDR3 extends over 14 amino acids. The germline CDR1 and CDR2 sequences are LNHDA and SQIVND (reference sequence). The CDR3: CASSTQGFGYGYTF. The CDR3 nucleotides are TGTGCCAGTAGTACACAGGGGTTCGGCTATGGCTACACCTTC.

This chain links TRBV4-1 with TRBJ1-6; D may be TRBD1 (6 bases). This CDR3 contains 18 residues. Looked up from germline, CDR1 is MGHRA and CDR2 is YSYEKL. The ends were cut back, 0 bases at V and 0 bases at J, with 12 bases in the middle. The CDR3 loop reads CASSQDRGDSSYNSPLHF. The CDR3 DNA follows: TGCGCCAGCAGCCAAGACAGGGGAGATAGCTCCTATAATTCACCCCTCCACTTT.

J is TRBJ2-7 and V is TRBV7-9; 10 bases align to TRBD1. Germline CDR1 and CDR2: SEHNR and FQNEAQ (reference sequence). There are 14 residues in the CDR3. The junction had 5 bases not matched to a gene; V was cut back by 4 bases and J by 5 bases. As DNA, the CDR3 is TGTGCCAGCAGCTCCGACAGGGGGCCTAACGAGCAGTACTTC. Translating it yields CASSSDRGPNEQYF.

This chain uses TRBV24-1 with TRBJ2-2; perhaps TRBD2 as D (6 bases). V was shortened by 5 bases and J by 2 bases, with 8 bases between the two germline ends. This CDR3 has 14 residues. Germline lookup yields CDR1 KGHDR and CDR2 SFDVKD. The CDR3 DNA sequence: TGTGCCACCAGTGGGGGACTTAACACCGGGGAGCTGTTTTTT. Its translation: CATSGGLNTGELFF.

V gene TRBV28 combines with J gene TRBJ1-4, with unresolved D. V shed 5 bases and J shed 8 bases, with 15 bases lying between them. The CDR3 runs 14 residues. In germline, CDR1 is MDHEN, CDR2 SYDVKM. The CDR3 spells CASSLPGLSEKLFF. Written as DNA, the CDR3 is TGTGCCAGCAGTCTACCGGGTCTTTCGGAAAAACTGTTTTTT.

The CDR3 DNA follows: TGCGCCAGCAGCCTCGGGACTAGCGGCCAAGAGACCCAGTACTTC. It is translated as CASSLGTSGQETQYF. The chain carries TRBV4-1 and TRBJ2-5, with TRBD2 matching over 11 bases. The junction had 2 bases not matched to a gene; V was cut back by 4 bases and J by 1 base. Germline loops: CDR1 MGHRA, CDR2 YSYEKL. This CDR3 comprises 15 residues.

The J gene is TRBJ2-5, the V gene TRBV11-2; a possible D gene is TRBD2 (6 bases). Trimming cost V 4 bases and J 9 bases, with 24 bases left between them. The CDR3 is made up of 16 amino acids. The V gene's germline CDR1 is SGHAT and CDR2 FQNNGV. The CDR3 sequence: CASSSGSQGGKAAQYF. The DNA for the CDR3 is TGTGCCAGCAGCTCGGGATCGCAGGGAGGAAAGGCGGCCCAGTACTTC.

The rearrangement joins TRBV29-1 to TRBJ2-1; TRBD2 agrees at 10 bases. CDR3 size: 13 residues. The V and J ends lost 6 bases and 8 bases, in that order; junction bases with no gene match: 7. Germline values: CDR1 SQVTM, CDR2 ANQGSEA. The CDR3 nucleotides are TGCAGCGTAAAAGCGGGAGGGCTTTATGAGCAGTTCTTC. It is translated as CSVKAGGLYEQFF.

The rearrangement joins TRBV10-1 to TRBJ2-3; 7 bases map to TRBD2. CDR1 is WNHNN and CDR2 is SYGVQD in the germline V gene (reference sequence). V was clipped by 10 bases and J by 2 bases; unmatched bases: 9. The CDR3 runs 14 residues. The CDR3 protein is CATPPGLPTDTQYF. The CDR3 DNA reads as TGCGCCACCCCCCCGGGACTACCCACAGATACGCAGTATTTT.

The gene calls are TRBV5-1 and TRBJ2-2, with TRBD1 matching 12 bases. CDR1 and CDR2 from the germline V gene are SGHRS and YFSETQ. The CDR3 extends over 20 amino acids. Trimming removed 7 bases from V and 4 bases from J; junction bases left unmatched: 20. The CDR3 DNA follows: TGCGCCAGCTATAAAGCACCGGGACAGGGGGCAGCATCAACCACCGGGGAGCTGTTTTTT. Encoded protein: CASYKAPGQGAASTTGELFF.

V is TRBV18 and J is TRBJ2-3; maybe TRBD2 (5 bases). The V end was cut by 3 bases, the J end by 1 base, with 14 bases between. This CDR3 has 16 amino acids. The germline CDR1 and CDR2 sequences are KGHSH and LQKENI. The CDR3 DNA is TGTGCCAGCTCACCCGGGGAGTCTAGGGGCACAGATACGCAGTATTTT. Amino acid sequence: CASSPGESRGTDTQYF.

The chain has TRBV7-3 and TRBJ2-2, with TRBD2 matching 11 bases. This CDR3 comprises 15 residues. V lost 5 bases and J lost 6; bases outside the gene matches: 5. Germline CDR1 and CDR2: SGHTA and FQGTGA. The CDR3 sequence: CASSLGLAAPGELFF. For the CDR3, the DNA is TGTGCCAGCAGCCTGGGACTAGCGGCCCCCGGGGAGCTGTTTTTT. Complete variable domain (other parts from reference TRBV7-3 and TRBJ2-2): GAGVSQTPSNKVTEKGKYVELRCDPISGHTALYWYRQSLGQGPEFLIYFQGTGAADDSGLPNDRFFAVRPEGSVSTLKIQRTERGDSAVYLCASSLGLAAPGELFFGEGSRLTVL.